Listed here is a single T cell receptor beta chain. This clone was observed a few times. What this receptor recognizes is not known. The record has no base qualities; no much larger clone is one base away. This entry is derived from a study of blood T cell repertoires in COVID-19 (dated by TCRdb to 2018 to 2020). A note on the overall study: Samples covering the acute and convalescent phases of COVID-19 were provided by collaborators in the United States, Italy and Spain. The dataset comprised deeply sampled blood TCRbeta repertoires from subjects exposed to, actively infected with, or recovered from COVID-19. Nearly every sample came with metadata listing a de-identified subject ID, COVID-19 status, age in years and sex. HLA class I and class II types, where available, came from metadata supplied by the sample provider rather than from assay-based typing. The samples were drawn from two sources: the first 160 participants of the ongoing ImmuneRACE study, and 1,200 or so subjects contributed by 6 global collaborators. The repertoires were made available in a free public database intended to serve as a resource for research on the immune response to SARS-CoV-2. The material from the prospective study consisted of cDNA or gDNA derived from T cells, B-cell-depleted T cells, or PBMCs. Broader findings and caveats from the paper: The amount of clinical and demographic metadata varied by source and participant and was provided uncurated.

TCRbeta CDR3 regions were amplified from genomic DNA using the immunoSEQ Assay, a bias-controlled multiplex PCR. The authors' pipeline ran thus. The number of nucleated cells in each sample was estimated by amplification of reference gene primers within the assay. To quantify the absolute abundance of each unique TCRbeta CDR3 rearrangement, sequence reads were collapsed and filtered. Productive Simpson clonality was computed per sample as the square root of Simpson's diversity index over productive rearrangements. Here the immuneACCESS table is served through TCRdb, limited to in-frame sequences with V and J called. Missing clones are a known gap in these copies; in checked studies unresolved V genes cover under half, and the rest lacks a known reason. V and J calls and clone size follow that table, whereas D and trimming were derived from the DNA. This sample holds 540,000 or so clones; about 88% were observed only once. 7.8% of the sample belongs to the ten largest clones.

Spanning cysteine to phenylalanine, the CDR3 consists of 13 amino acids. Kept here is only the CDR3 DNA, which spans 39 bases and is read in frame from base 1. Relative to germline, V is missing 4 bases and J is missing 6 bases, with 5 bases of the junction outside any gene match. Per the germline V gene, MDHEN is the CDR1 and SYDVKM is the CDR2. In Seattle, one collaborating source enrolled patients while the infection was active and tracked those patients longitudinally over the course of disease. The collaborating institutions used their own protocols to collect whole blood in K2EDTA tubes. Collaborator samples were shipped for TCRbeta analysis as frozen whole blood, isolated PBMCs, or DNA extracted from either sample type.

The TCR comes from a woman aged 45-65 years with COVID-19, enrolled during active disease. Sequencing used peripheral blood. The V gene is TRBV28 and the J gene is TRBJ1-2, with TRBD1 identical over 7 junction bases. The sequenced DNA: TGTGCCAGCAGTTCCACCGACAGGGATGGCTACACCTTC. Translation gives CASSSTDRDGYTF.